This T cell receptor beta chain comes out of a study of blood T cell repertoires in COVID-19. Background on the study: Material from acute and convalescent COVID-19 was sourced from the United States, Italy and Spain. The analysed material was cDNA or gDNA that came from T cells, B-cell-depleted T cells, or PBMCs.

Germline V gives CDR1 LGHNT, CDR2 FRNRAP. Trimming took off 4 bases at V and 4 bases at J, with 13 bases between the two ends. The CDR3 extends over 14 amino acids. Original data processing: Quantification of nucleated cells was approximated via reference gene primer amplification. Only in-frame clones appear in the TCRdb table, and some are missing; sequencing was by immunoSEQ multiplex PCR. V, J and clone size were drawn from that table, and D and trimming were deduced from the DNA. The repertoire holds tens of thousands of clones, with approximately 90% as singletons. The receptor comes from a man in his sixties or seventies with active or convalescent COVID-19. Input material: peripheral blood. The chain is built from TRBV12-5 and TRBJ1-1; D unresolved. Here the CDR3 DNA reads TGTGCTAGTGGTTCTGCGGGCGGGAGCACTGAAGCTTTCTTT. Its protein product is CASGSAGGSTEAFF.